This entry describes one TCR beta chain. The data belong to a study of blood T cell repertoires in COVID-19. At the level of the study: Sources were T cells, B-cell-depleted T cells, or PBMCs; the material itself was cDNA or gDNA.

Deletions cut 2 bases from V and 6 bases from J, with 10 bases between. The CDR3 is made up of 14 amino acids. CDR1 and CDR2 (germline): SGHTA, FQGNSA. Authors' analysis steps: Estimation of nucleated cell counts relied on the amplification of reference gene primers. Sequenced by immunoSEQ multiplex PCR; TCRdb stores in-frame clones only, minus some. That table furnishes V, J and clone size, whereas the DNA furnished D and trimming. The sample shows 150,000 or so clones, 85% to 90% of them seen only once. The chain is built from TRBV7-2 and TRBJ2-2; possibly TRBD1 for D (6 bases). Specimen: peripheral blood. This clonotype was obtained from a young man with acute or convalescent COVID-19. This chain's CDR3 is CASSLMRGSGELFF. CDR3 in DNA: TGTGCCAGCAGCTTAATGAGGGGGTCCGGGGAGCTGTTTTTT. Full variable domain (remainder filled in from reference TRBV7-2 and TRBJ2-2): GAGVSQSPSNKVTEKGKDVELRCDPISGHTALYWYRQSLGQGLEFLIYFQGNSAPDKSGLPSDRFSAERTGGSVSTLTIQRTQQEDSAVYLCASSLMRGSGELFFGEGSRLTVL.